This T cell receptor (beta chain) was observed in a study of T-cell memory formation after mild COVID-19. The CDR3 length is 13 residues. Trimming removed 3 bases from V and 4 bases from J, with 7 bases in between. Using its own MiXCR run on the 5' RACE reads, TCRdb lists one record per CDR3 protein. The sample contains 250,000 to 350,000 distinct CDR3 sequences, roughly a fifth of which appear only once. The receptor was derived from a man younger than 35 who had mild COVID-19 (a few samples of this study predate the infection). Cell type and time point are not known. The chain uses TRBV12-3 or TRBV12-4 and TRBJ2-1; no definite D call. The sample comprised PBMCs or a T cell subset sorted from them (not recorded which). The CDR3 DNA reads as TGTGCCAGCAGTTTTGGCAGGTACAATGAGCAGTTCTTC. Its protein product is CASSFGRYNEQFF.